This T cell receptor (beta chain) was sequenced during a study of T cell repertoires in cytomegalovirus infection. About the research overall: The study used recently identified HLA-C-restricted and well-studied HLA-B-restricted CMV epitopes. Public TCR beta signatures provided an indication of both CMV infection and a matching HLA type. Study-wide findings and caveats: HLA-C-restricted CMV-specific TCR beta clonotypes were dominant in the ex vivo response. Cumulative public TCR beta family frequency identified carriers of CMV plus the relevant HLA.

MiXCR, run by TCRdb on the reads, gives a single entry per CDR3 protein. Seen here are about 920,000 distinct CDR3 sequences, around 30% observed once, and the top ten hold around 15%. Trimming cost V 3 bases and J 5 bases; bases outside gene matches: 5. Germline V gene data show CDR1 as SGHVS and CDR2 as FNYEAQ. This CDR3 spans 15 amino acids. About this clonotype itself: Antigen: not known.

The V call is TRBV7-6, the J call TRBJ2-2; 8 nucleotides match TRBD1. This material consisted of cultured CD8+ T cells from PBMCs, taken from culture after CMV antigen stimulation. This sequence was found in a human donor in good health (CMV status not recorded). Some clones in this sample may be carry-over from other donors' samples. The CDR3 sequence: CASSFTGGRTGELFF. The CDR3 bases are TGTGCCAGCAGCTTTACAGGGGGTAGGACCGGGGAGCTGTTTTTT.